This T cell receptor beta chain was recorded in a study of blood T cell repertoires in COVID-19. For the study at large: PBMCs, B-cell-depleted T cells, or T cells provided the cDNA or gDNA that made up the material.

Only in-frame clones appear in the TCRdb table, and some are missing; sequencing was by immunoSEQ multiplex PCR. This table has 75,000 to 95,000 clones, approximately 91% appearing once. Per the germline V gene, CDR1 is LNHDA and CDR2 is SQIVND (reference sequence). This CDR3 spans 16 amino acids. Trimming took 6 bases from V and 3 from J; bases not matched to a gene: 10. The gene calls are TRBV19 and TRBJ1-5; TRBD1 matches 8 bases. The TCR originated in a woman aged 80 or over with acute or convalescent COVID-19. Sequencing was carried out using peripheral blood. Here the CDR3 reads CASRAAGTGFNQPQHF. CDR3 coding DNA: TGTGCCAGTAGAGCAGCCGGGACAGGATTCAATCAGCCCCAGCATTTT.